This T cell receptor beta chain appears in the sequencing data of a study of regulatory T cells in long-lasting Graves disease. Study as a whole: Persistent Graves' disease required over 5 years of antithyroid drugs and positive TSH receptor antibodies. Study-level points and caveats: Lower TCR diversity characterized persistent Graves' patients relative to newly diagnosed patients. Persistent disease preferred TRBV28, TRBJ1-2 and TRBJ2-5; new disease, TRBV20-1 and TRBJ2-1.

Germline-derived CDR1 and CDR2 are KGHDR and SFDVKD. The CDR3 has 15 residues. V was trimmed by 4 bases and J by 1 base, leaving 12 bases between them. Sample time point: persistent/refractory GD, antithyroid drugs over 5 years with positive TRAb. PBMC RNA served as the TCR library source. Notes on this clonotype: As yet, its antigen is unknown.

Sequencing libraries for TCR beta were prepared with iRepertoire HTBI primers and Arm-PCR of CDR3 regions. TCRdb reprocessed the multiplex PCR reads with MiXCR, giving one entry per CDR3 protein. The repertoire holds roughly 500,000 distinct CDR3 sequences, with 20% to 25% as singletons. The sequences come from peripheral blood mononuclear cells (PBMCs), collected when the disease was refractory, from a patient treated with antithyroid drugs. This sequence joins TRBV24-1 and TRBJ2-5; possible D gene TRBD1, 6 bases. The clonotype comes from a female donor with Graves disease. The CDR3 DNA sequence: TGTGCCACCAGTGACTCGACAGGCTCCCAAGAGACCCAGTACTTC. Protein product: CATSDSTGSQETQYF.